This TCR beta chain was sequenced in a study of blood T cell repertoires in COVID-19 (dated by TCRdb to 2018 to 2021). For context, the study as a whole: Samples covering the acute and convalescent phases of COVID-19 were provided by collaborators in the United States, Italy and Spain. The prospective study material was composed of cDNA or gDNA derived from T cells, B-cell-depleted T cells, or PBMCs. Deeply sampled blood TCRbeta repertoires from subjects exposed to, actively infected with, or recovered from COVID-19 were included in the dataset. Sample metadata almost always included a de-identified subject ID, COVID-19 status, age in years and sex. Where available, HLA class I and class II types were taken from metadata supplied by the sample provider and were not determined by assay-based typing. The samples were drawn from two sources: the first 160 participants of the ongoing ImmuneRACE study, and over 1,000 subjects contributed by 6 global collaborators. The repertoires were released in a freely available public database meant as a resource for research on the immune response to SARS-CoV-2.

Comment on this clone: The antigen this receptor binds is unknown. Base quality data are lacking; no much larger clone is found one base away.

Each collaborating institution followed its own protocols to collect whole blood in K2EDTA tubes. For TCRbeta analysis, collaborator samples were shipped as frozen whole blood, as isolated PBMCs, or as DNA extracted from either sample type. Here is what the overall study found, with its caveats: The amount of clinical and demographic metadata varied by source and participant and was provided uncurated.

TCRbeta CDR3 regions were amplified from genomic DNA by means of the immunoSEQ Assay, a bias-controlled multiplex PCR. The original pipeline was this. The number of nucleated cells in each sample was estimated from the amplification of reference gene primers within the assay. To quantify the absolute abundance of each unique TCRbeta CDR3 rearrangement, sequence reads were collapsed and filtered. For each sample, productive Simpson clonality was calculated as the square root of Simpson's diversity index over productive rearrangements. The clones in this table, taken by TCRdb from immuneACCESS, are in-frame only. Not every clone is retained; where verified, under half of the shortfall comes from an unresolved V gene, and the cause of the rest is unknown. That table gives V, J and clone size, and the DNA gave D and trimming. This sample has 120,000 or so clones in its table, and around three quarters of those were observed once. The ten most abundant clones make up 2% to 2.5% of the sample.

The CDR3 has 17 amino acids, counting the end cysteine and phenylalanine. Only CDR3 DNA is held: 51 bases, read in frame from base 1. The V end loses 5 bases and the J end loses 5 bases, and a stretch of 24 bases separates them. CDR1 and CDR2, per the germline V gene, are KGHSH and LQKENI. The V and J segments used are TRBV18 and TRBJ1-1; the D region possibly corresponds to TRBD1 (6 bases align). Sample: peripheral blood. The source is a woman aged 65 to 85 with acute or convalescent COVID-19. The CDR3 reads as follows: CASSGASGAGVETEAFF. The bases are TGTGCCAGCTCAGGGGCCTCAGGGGCTGGGGTGGAAACTGAAGCTTTCTTT.